Sequencing of this T cell receptor beta chain was carried out in a study of Tregs in tolerant kidney transplant recipients. Study details: Recipients received nonmyeloablative bone marrow transplants from related graft donors, with transient mixed chimerism.

Trimming took off 3 bases at V and 6 bases at J, with 14 bases between the two ends. The germline gives CDR1 DFQATT, CDR2 SNEGSKA (reference sequence). The CDR3 extends over 13 amino acids. Worth noting for this clone: Antigen: not known. The sequenced fragment ends 3 residues before the CDR3 boundary, so the rest is inferred from the germline J gene.

TCRdb's copy holds only in-frame clones and misses some; the assay was immunoSEQ multiplex PCR. Its clone listing holds under 55,000 clones. Unstimulated regulatory T cells (CD4+CD25+CD127-), CD4+CD25- non-regulatory cells, CD4 and CD8 cells were FACS-sorted from thawed PBMCs. Study-level points and caveats: Changing PCR primers prevented nucleotide comparison between some patients' samples.

The receptor was isolated from a human donor who received a combined kidney and bone marrow transplant. The sequencing used CD4+ T cells from blood, collected before the transplant. V is TRBV20-1 and J is TRBJ1-1; the D gene is possibly TRBD1 (5 bases). The sequenced CDR3 bases are TGCAGTGCTAGTGCTGGGGCCTCCCCTGAA. This encodes CSASAGASPE. Given in full, the CDR3 is CSASAGASPEAFF.